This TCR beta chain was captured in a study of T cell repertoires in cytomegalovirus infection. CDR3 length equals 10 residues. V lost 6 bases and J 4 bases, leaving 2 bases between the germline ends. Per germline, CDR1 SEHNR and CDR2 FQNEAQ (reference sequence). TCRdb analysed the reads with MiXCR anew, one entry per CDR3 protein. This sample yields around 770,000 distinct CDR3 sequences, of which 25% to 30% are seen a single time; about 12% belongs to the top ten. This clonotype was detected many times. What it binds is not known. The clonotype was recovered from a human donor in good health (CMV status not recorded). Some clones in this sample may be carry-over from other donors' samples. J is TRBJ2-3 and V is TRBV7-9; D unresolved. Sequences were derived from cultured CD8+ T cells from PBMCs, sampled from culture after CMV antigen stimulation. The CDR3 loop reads CASRSDTQYF. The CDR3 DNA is TGTGCCAGCAGGTCAGATACGCAGTATTTT.